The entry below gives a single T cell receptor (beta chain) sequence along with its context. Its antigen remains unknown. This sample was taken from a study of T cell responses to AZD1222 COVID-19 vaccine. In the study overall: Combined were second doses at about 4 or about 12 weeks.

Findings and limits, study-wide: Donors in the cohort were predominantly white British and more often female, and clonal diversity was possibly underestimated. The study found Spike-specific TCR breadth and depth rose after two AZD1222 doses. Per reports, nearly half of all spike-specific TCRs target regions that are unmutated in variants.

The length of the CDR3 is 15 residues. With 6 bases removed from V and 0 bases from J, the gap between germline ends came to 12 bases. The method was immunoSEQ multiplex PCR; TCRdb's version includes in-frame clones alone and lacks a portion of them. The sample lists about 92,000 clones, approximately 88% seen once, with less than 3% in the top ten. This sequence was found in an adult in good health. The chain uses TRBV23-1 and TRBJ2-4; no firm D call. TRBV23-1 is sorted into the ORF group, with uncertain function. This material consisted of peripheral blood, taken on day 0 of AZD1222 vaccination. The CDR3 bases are TGCGCCAGCAGCCAAATCCCGGTAGCCAAAAACATTCAGTACTTC. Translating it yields CASSQIPVAKNIQYF.